The rows below give T cell receptor beta chains drawn from one sample of a study of blood T cell repertoires in COVID-19. The method was immunoSEQ multiplex PCR; TCRdb's version includes in-frame clones alone and lacks a portion of them. This table holds 280,000 or so clones, roughly 85% found once. Sequenced material: PBMCs or T cells enriched from blood (not recorded which). These receptors were collected from a woman between 35 and 50 years old who had recovered from COVID-19. CDR3s include the opening cysteine and the closing phenylalanine or tryptophan. The D gene is left open where the match is weak. For some rows the clone size is stated as once, few or many, or as a class when expanded; others skip it.

CDR3aa | CDR3nt | v_gene | abundance | j_gene | d_gene
CASSQQSRQGLLETQYF | TGCGCCAGCAGTCAACAATCTCGGCAGGGCCTCCTGGAGACCCAGTACTTC | TRBV23-1 | - | TRBJ2-5 | -
CASSPEVLVSYEQYF | TGTGCCAGCAGCCCCGAGGTCCTAGTTTCCTACGAGCAGTACTTC | TRBV3-1/TRBV3-2 | - | TRBJ2-7 | -
CASSPASNYGYTF | TGTGCCAGCTCACCAGCGTCGAACTATGGCTACACCTTC | TRBV18 | - | TRBJ1-2 | -
CASSSAGQAEKLFF | TGTGCCAGCAGCTCTGCGGGACAGGCCGAAAAACTGTTTTTT | TRBV7-8 | - | TRBJ1-4 | TRBD1
CASSSGTSGRAKETQYF | TGTGCCAGCAGCTCAGGGACTAGCGGGAGGGCGAAAGAGACCCAGTACTTC | TRBV7-9 | - | TRBJ2-5 | TRBD2
CASSSSGRQETQYF | TGTGCCAGCAGCTCGAGCGGCAGGCAAGAGACCCAGTACTTC | TRBV11-2 | - | TRBJ2-5 | -
CASRGLGETQYF | TGTGCCAGCAGGGGGCTGGGAGAGACCCAGTACTTC | TRBV19 | - | TRBJ2-5 | TRBD1
CASSVPSGSDEQFF | TGTGCCAGCAGTGTGCCTAGCGGGAGCGATGAGCAGTTCTTC | TRBV2 | - | TRBJ2-1 | TRBD2
CASSPGTRANYGYTF | TGTGCCAGCAGCCCCGGGACAAGGGCCAACTATGGCTACACCTTC | TRBV5-4 | - | TRBJ1-2 | -
CASSLELSTDTQYF | TGTGCCAGCAGCTTAGAACTAAGCACAGATACGCAGTATTTT | TRBV7-9 | - | TRBJ2-3 | -
CASSQDSGTYEQYF | TGTGCCAGCAGCCAAGATAGCGGAACCTACGAGCAGTACTTC | TRBV4-2 | - | TRBJ2-7 | -
CATRDKNEKLFF | TGTGCCACCAGGGACAAGAATGAAAAACTGTTTTTT | TRBV15 | - | TRBJ1-4 | -
CASSSRRTVATGTEAFF | TGTGCCAGCAGCTCTAGGCGGACAGTGGCAACGGGCACTGAAGCTTTCTTT | TRBV5-6 | - | TRBJ1-1 | -
CASSRLAGLDTQYF | TGTGCCAGTAGTAGACTAGCGGGGCTTGATACGCAGTATTTT | TRBV19 | - | TRBJ2-3 | TRBD2
CASTQTGVGEQYF | TGTGCCAGCACCCAAACAGGGGTCGGCGAGCAGTACTTC | TRBV11-2 | - | TRBJ2-7 | TRBD1
CASSFSGMDLEQYF | TGTGCCAGCAGCTTCAGCGGGATGGACTTGGAGCAGTACTTC | TRBV11-2 | once | TRBJ2-7 | TRBD2
CASSEALQGMISTDTQYF | TGTGCCAGCAGTGAAGCGCTACAGGGAATGATTAGCACAGATACGCAGTATTTT | TRBV6-1 | - | TRBJ2-3 | -
CASSLQYPGQGTYEQYF | TGTGCCAGCAGTCTCCAATACCCGGGACAGGGGACCTACGAGCAGTACTTC | TRBV27 | - | TRBJ2-7 | TRBD1
CASRSPGQGAWGYTF | TGTGCCAGCAGGTCACCGGGACAGGGGGCATGGGGCTACACCTTC | TRBV6-5 | - | TRBJ1-2 | TRBD1
CAWSGRLLREKLFF | TGTGCCTGGTCCGGGAGGCTGCTTAGGGAAAAACTGTTTTTT | TRBV30 | - | TRBJ1-4 | -
CASSEGALRLRNEQFF | TGCGCCAGCAGTGAAGGGGCCCTAAGGTTGAGGAATGAGCAGTTCTTC | TRBV10-1 | - | TRBJ2-1 | -
CASRSIRLEAFF | TGTGCCAGCAGGTCCATCAGGCTTGAAGCTTTCTTT | TRBV28 | - | TRBJ1-1 | -
CASSLLTGGTGNTIYF | TGCGCCAGCAGCTTGCTGACAGGGGGCACTGGAAACACCATATATTTT | TRBV5-1 | - | TRBJ1-3 | TRBD1
CASSQVQTRYEQFF | TGCGCCAGCAGCCAAGTCCAGACTAGATATGAGCAGTTCTTC | TRBV4-3 | - | TRBJ2-1 | -
CASSVEITGNTIYF | TGTGCCAGCAGTGTAGAGATCACTGGAAACACCATATATTTT | TRBV2 | - | TRBJ1-3 | -
CATSDSTGGANYGYTF | TGTGCCACCAGTGATTCAACAGGGGGAGCTAACTATGGCTACACCTTC | TRBV24-1 | - | TRBJ1-2 | TRBD1
CASSPRKGVTEAFF | TGTGCCAGCAGTCCCCGTAAGGGGGTCACTGAAGCTTTCTTT | TRBV28 | - | TRBJ1-1 | -
CASTRQNNQPQHF | TGTGCCAGCACGAGACAAAATAATCAGCCCCAGCATTTT | TRBV28 | - | TRBJ1-5 | -
CASSFNRGPNEKLFF | TGTGCCAGCAGCTTCAACAGGGGTCCTAATGAAAAACTGTTTTTT | TRBV7-2 | - | TRBJ1-4 | TRBD1
CASTIPTGGRGQYRGYTF | TGTGCCAGCACAATCCCAACCGGGGGGCGAGGGCAGTATCGTGGCTACACCTTC | TRBV27 | - | TRBJ1-2 | -
CASSAQQGDNSPLHF | TGTGCCAGCAGCGCCCAACAGGGAGATAATTCACCCCTCCACTTT | TRBV4-2 | - | TRBJ1-6 | -
CSDLGPGQTNYGYTF | TGCAGCGACCTGGGACCGGGACAAACAAACTATGGCTACACCTTC | TRBV29-1 | - | TRBJ1-2 | -
CASSFREGVYNEQFF | TGTGCCAGCAGCTTTAGGGAGGGGGTCTACAATGAGCAGTTCTTC | TRBV3-1/TRBV3-2 | once | TRBJ2-1 | -
CASRMAGANEQFF | TGTGCCAGCAGGATGGCGGGAGCCAATGAGCAGTTCTTC | TRBV27 | - | TRBJ2-1 | TRBD2
CAISDPRVTGANVLTF | TGTGCCATCAGTGATCCCAGGGTAACTGGGGCCAACGTCCTGACTTTC | TRBV10-3 | - | TRBJ2-6 | -
CASSPAGTSGKREQFF | TGTGCCAGCAGTCCGGCCGGGACTAGCGGGAAACGTGAGCAGTTCTTC | TRBV6-2/TRBV6-3 | - | TRBJ2-1 | TRBD2
CASTLLGSSYNEQFF | TGTGCCAGCACCCTCCTCGGTAGCTCCTACAATGAGCAGTTCTTC | TRBV27 | few | TRBJ2-1 | -
CASTSGTGGAGYGYTF | TGTGCCAGCACCTCTGGGACAGGGGGCGCCGGGTATGGCTACACCTTC | TRBV28 | - | TRBJ1-2 | TRBD1
CASRTLAVQETQYF | TGTGCCAGCAGAACCCTAGCGGTACAAGAGACCCAGTACTTC | TRBV28 | - | TRBJ2-5 | TRBD2
CASSGQGRGEKLFF | TGTGCCAGCAGCGGACAGGGGAGAGGTGAAAAACTGTTTTTT | TRBV7-2 | - | TRBJ1-4 | TRBD1